This T cell receptor beta chain was sequenced during a study of T cell repertoires in ileal Crohn's disease. Study observations and caveats: Clonality above 26.8% at surgery always came with endoscopic recurrence.

Produced via immunoSEQ multiplex PCR; TCRdb's table is partial and in-frame only. The sample holds more than 2,500 clones, 90% seen once. CDR3 length: 13 residues. Germline values: CDR1 SGHTA, CDR2 FQGNSA. Trimming took off 5 bases at V and 2 bases at J, with 10 bases between the two ends. Comments on this clone: Its specificity is unknown. This specimen includes other DNA sequences encoding the same CDR3.

Lamina propria lymphocytes from surgical specimens were isolated on a density gradient before sorting. The sequencing input was CD4+ T cells sorted from the ileum. This receptor was identified in an adult with Crohn's disease. This sequence joins TRBV7-2 and TRBJ2-7, with D possibly TRBD2 on 7 matching bases. The CDR3 region is CASSRGGAYEQYF. CDR3 coding DNA: TGTGCCAGCAGCAGGGGGGGCGCCTACGAGCAGTACTTC.